Following are 32 T cell receptor beta chains from one sample sequenced in a study of T-cell reconstitution after alpha-beta-depleted transplantation in children (dated by TCRdb to 2016 to 2017). The library relied on PCR. Sequencing was carried out with an Illumina HiSeq 2500. To normalize quantification of the TCRbeta repertoire, the TCR libraries were built with molecular barcoding that relied on unique molecular identifiers. TCRdb cleaned the public reads at Q25 with fastp, built clones with MiXCR and kept in-frame beta chains. Under each unique CDR3 protein, matching rows form one entry showing the most common genes and DNA. This sample gives hundreds of thousands of distinct CDR3 sequences in total; roughly 15% of them show up just once. The leading ten clones occupy about 1.1% of the sample. The source was PBMCs from the stem cell graft donor, collected from the stem cell graft. These receptors all come from a human donor who donated a stem cell graft to a child with acute myeloid leukemia.

The rearrangement links TRBV7-9 to TRBJ1-1; possible D gene TRBD1, 6 bases. The CDR3 totals 15 residues. In germline, CDR1 is SEHNR, CDR2 FQNEAQ (reference sequence). The germline V and J ends were trimmed by 3 bases and 4 bases, with 15 bases remaining between them. CDR3 sequence (DNA): TGTGCCAGCAGCTTGATGGCAGGGGCGGCCACTGAAGCTTTCTTT. Encoded protein: CASSLMAGAATEAFF.

This chain uses TRBV12-3 or TRBV12-4 with TRBJ1-1, with D perhaps TRBD1 (5 bases). V dropped 6 bases and J dropped 6 bases, with 20 bases sitting between them. CDR3 length: 15 residues. CDR3: CASRAGTGERAEAFF. CDR3 nucleotides: TGTGCCAGCAGGGCAGGGACTGGTGAACGGGCTGAAGCTTTCTTT.

This clonotype was detected ten times or more. The genes are TRBV5-1 and TRBJ2-3, with 7 bases that match TRBD1. The CDR3 contains 14 residues. J lost 3 bases, V lost 3 bases, and 4 bases had no gene match. Germline V gives CDR1 SGHRS, CDR2 YFSETQ. CDR3: CASSSGTATDTQYF. CDR3 coding DNA: TGCGCCAGCAGCTCCGGGACAGCGACAGATACGCAGTATTTT. Full variable domain (outside the CDR3, taken from reference TRBV5-1 and TRBJ2-3): KAGVTQTPRYLIKTRGQQVTLSCSPISGHRSVSWYQQTPGQGLQFLFEYFSETQRNKGNFPGRFSGRQFSNSRSEMNVSTLELGDSALYLCASSSGTATDTQYFGPGTRLTVL.

This clonotype was recorded many times. The chain carries TRBV13 and TRBJ2-7; 7 bases fit TRBD1. CDR3 size: 15 residues. V lost 5 bases and J lost 6; bases outside the gene matches: 13. Germline V gives CDR1 PRHDT, CDR2 FYEKMQ (reference sequence). DNA for the CDR3: TGTGCCAGCAGCCCTCGAGGGAAGGGGGCGGTCGAGCAGTACGTC. This encodes CASSPRGKGAVEQYV.

This chain connects TRBV6-2 or TRBV6-3 to TRBJ2-2, with a possible D match to TRBD2 (6 bases). With 4 bases removed from V and 6 bases from J, the gap between germline ends came to 15 bases. The CDR3 consists of 15 residues. Germline CDR1 reads MNHEY; CDR2 reads SVGEGT. The CDR3 nucleotides are TGTGCCAGCAGTTCGCCGGGACTTTCTTCCGGGGAGCTGTTTTTT. This codes for CASSSPGLSSGELFF.

This clonotype has a count of ten or more. The rearrangement joins TRBV29-1 to TRBJ2-1; 13 bases agree with TRBD2. The CDR3 covers 16 residues. V shed 6 bases, J shed 1 base, and the junction held 6 bases outside the gene matches. The germline V gene encodes CDR1 SQVTM and CDR2 ANQGSEA. In DNA form, the CDR3 reads TGCAGCGTCGTAGGACTAGCGGGGGCATCCTACAATGAGCAGTTCTTC. Amino acids: CSVVGLAGASYNEQFF.

The rearrangement links TRBV7-9 to TRBJ2-2; 8 nucleotides line up with TRBD1. The CDR3 runs to 15 residues. V shed 5 bases and J 4 bases; nucleotides not matched to a gene: 6. Germline values: CDR1 SEHNR, CDR2 FQNEAQ (reference sequence). The CDR3 spells CASSPVDRVTGELFF. CDR3 coding DNA: TGTGCCAGCAGCCCCGTGGACAGGGTCACCGGGGAGCTGTTTTTT.

This clonotype was detected ten times or more. The rearrangement links TRBV7-9 to TRBJ1-1; no firm D call. The germline V gene encodes CDR1 SEHNR and CDR2 FQNEAQ (reference sequence). The CDR3 consists of 13 residues. The germline V and J ends were trimmed by 5 bases and 4 bases, with 11 bases remaining between them. CDR3 nucleotide sequence: TGTGCCAGCAGCCCTCCGGTGGGCACTGAAGCTTTCTTT. Its translation: CASSPPVGTEAFF.

The table lists this clonotype with many counts. This chain connects TRBV20-1 to TRBJ2-3; no reliable D call. The CDR3 runs 12 residues. Germline assignment: CDR1 DFQATT and CDR2 SNEGSKA (reference sequence). The V end lost 6 bases, the J end lost 2 bases, and 9 bases lay between the germline ends. The CDR3 DNA reads as TGCAGTGCCTACTCGAACACAGATACGCAGTATTTT. Amino acids: CSAYSNTDTQYF.

This clonotype was recorded once. Without the conserved terminal phenylalanine or tryptophan, this CDR3 likely stems from a read error. The J gene is TRBJ2-3, the V gene TRBV27; possible D gene TRBD1, 6 bases. CDR1 and CDR2 from the germline V gene are MNHEY and SMNVEV (reference sequence). Trimming shortened V by 2 bases and J by 3 bases, and 9 bases separated the two germline ends. This CDR3 region has 14 residues. Here the CDR3 reads CASSLQGRTDTQYV. CDR3 nucleotides: TGTGCCAGCAGTTTACAGGGGAGAACAGATACGCAGTATGTT.

A remark on this clonotype: With a much larger clone just one base away, this may be a read error. V is TRBV29-1 and J is TRBJ1-1, with TRBD1 matching 7 bases. There are 11 residues in the CDR3. CDR1 and CDR2 (germline): SQVTM, ANQGSEA. The CDR3: CSVLRQGEAYF. CDR3 DNA: TGCAGCGTTTTAAGGCAGGGGGAAGCTTACTTT.

This chain links TRBV7-2 with TRBJ2-1; tentatively, D is TRBD1 or TRBD2 (5 bases each). The V and J ends lost 3 bases and 9 bases respectively, with 15 bases between them. This CDR3 region has 14 residues. CDR1 and CDR2 from the germline V gene are SGHTA and FQGNSA. CDR3 protein: CASSFNGAAGEQFF. The CDR3 region has the DNA TGTGCCAGCAGCTTCAACGGGGCGGCAGGTGAGCAGTTCTTC.

The rearrangement joins TRBV25-1 to TRBJ2-5; 7 bases map to TRBD1. The CDR3 spans 14 residues. J gave up 2 bases and V 4 bases, and 4 bases lay outside the gene matches. CDR1 MGHDK and CDR2 SYGVNS come from the germline V gene. CDR3 sequence: CASSGQQGQETQYF. The CDR3 nucleotides are TGTGCCAGCAGTGGCCAACAGGGGCAAGAGACCCAGTACTTC.

This clonotype occurred many times. The chain recombines TRBV5-5 with TRBJ1-1; perhaps TRBD1 as D (5 bases). CDR1 is SGHKS and CDR2 is YYEKEE in the germline V gene (reference sequence). CDR3 length: 13 amino acids. Trimming took off 5 bases at V and 2 bases at J, with 10 bases between the two ends. The CDR3 spells CASSYGDNTEAFF. The CDR3 DNA reads TGTGCCAGCAGTTACGGGGACAACACTGAAGCTTTCTTT. The whole variable domain, filled in from reference TRBV5-5 and TRBJ1-1, reads DAGVTQSPTHLIKTRGQQVTLRCSPISGHKSVSWYQQVLGQGPQFIFQYYEKEERGRGNFPDRFSARQFPNYSSELNVNALLLGDSALYLCASSYGDNTEAFFGQGTRLTVV.

This clonotype was counted between two and nine times. The chain recombines TRBV5-1 with TRBJ2-1, with 9 positions matching TRBD1. The length of the CDR3 is 16 residues. Germline V gene sequence: CDR1 SGHRS, CDR2 YFSETQ. The V segment lost 0 bases and the J segment 8 bases; nucleotides outside the gene matches: 9. DNA of the CDR3: TGCGCCAGCAGCTTGGTCATCGGGACAGGGAGCGATGAGCAGTTCTTC. It yields the protein CASSLVIGTGSDEQFF.

V and J are TRBV4-3 and TRBJ2-7; 10 bases are a match to TRBD1. V was pared by 4 bases and J by 1 base, with 4 bases of the junction left unmatched. The V gene's germline CDR1 is LGHNA and CDR2 YSLEER. CDR3 length: 15 residues. The CDR3 bases are TGCGCCAGCAGCCCGGGACAGGGGAGGTCCTACGAGCAGTACTTC. Protein product: CASSPGQGRSYEQYF.

This clonotype was seen at least ten times. This rearrangement joins TRBV20-1 to TRBJ2-3; no reliable D call. This CDR3 has 14 amino acids. V dropped 5 bases and J dropped 11 bases, with 23 bases sitting between them. Germline V gene data show CDR1 as DFQATT and CDR2 as SNEGSKA (reference sequence). The CDR3 loop is CSAPPGSPHVGQYF. The CDR3 nucleotides are TGCAGTGCTCCCCCGGGTAGCCCCCACGTCGGGCAGTATTTT.

This clonotype was seen more than once but under ten times. This chain uses TRBV6-5 with TRBJ2-1; D might be TRBD1 (6 bases). The CDR3 has 14 residues. CDR1 MNHEY and CDR2 SVGAGI come from the germline V gene. Trimming removed 7 bases at V and 4 bases at J, with 14 bases between. The CDR3 DNA is TGTGCCAGCATTACAAAGACAGGTTACAATGAGCAGTTCTTC. Its translation is CASITKTGYNEQFF.

The chain has TRBV24-1 and TRBJ1-5; D not certain. Trimming removed 7 bases from V and 6 bases from J, with 15 bases in between. Germline V lookup: CDR1 KGHDR, CDR2 SFDVKD. The length of the CDR3 is 14 residues. CDR3 amino acids: CATSPGQFGQPQHF. The CDR3 nucleotides read TGTGCCACCAGCCCGGGCCAGTTCGGTCAGCCCCAGCATTTT.

This clonotype was seen repeatedly, ten times or more. The chain is built from TRBV12-3 or TRBV12-4 and TRBJ2-2; D perhaps matches TRBD1 (6 bases). V dropped 6 bases and J dropped 1 base, with 9 bases sitting between them. This CDR3 comprises 14 residues. CDR3 in amino acids: CASRPTGNTGELFF. The DNA of the CDR3 is TGTGCCAGCAGACCGACAGGGAACACCGGGGAGCTGTTTTTT.

This clonotype was recorded at least ten times. The chain has TRBV5-8 and TRBJ2-5; a possible D gene is TRBD1 (6 bases). The CDR3 loop spans 16 amino acids. The V end lost 1 base, the J end lost 2 bases, and 15 bases lay between the germline ends. In germline, CDR1 is SGHTS, CDR2 YDEGEE. The CDR3 sequence: CASSLWARGGQETQYF. As DNA, the CDR3 is TGTGCCAGCAGCTTGTGGGCCAGGGGCGGTCAAGAGACCCAGTACTTC.

This clonotype was found many times. V usage is TRBV5-1 and J usage is TRBJ2-7; 7 nucleotides agree with TRBD1. The CDR3 is 15 residues long. Germline V gene data show CDR1 as SGHRS and CDR2 as YFSETQ. Unmatched junction bases numbered 9, after V lost 4 bases and J lost 2 bases. CDR3 region: CASSLNRDRTYEQYF. CDR3 bases: TGCGCCAGCAGCCTAAACCGGGACAGAACCTACGAGCAGTACTTC.

The chain uses TRBV6-1 and TRBJ2-2; D may be TRBD1 (5 bases). Trimming took off 5 bases at V and 1 base at J, with 14 bases between the two ends. This CDR3 has 16 residues. Germline CDR1 reads MNHNS; CDR2 reads SASEGT. The CDR3 DNA follows: TGTGCCAGCAGTCCCATCAGGGTACAGAACACCGGGGAGCTGTTTTTT. Translation: CASSPIRVQNTGELFF.

This clonotype turned up a few times. The chain uses TRBV9 and TRBJ1-2, with 7 bases aligning to TRBD1. Trimming removed 3 bases from V and 4 bases from J; junction bases left unmatched: 9. Germline assignment: CDR1 SGDLS and CDR2 YYNGEE. This CDR3 region has 15 residues. The CDR3 nucleotides are TGTGCCAGCAGCGAGACTGACAGGGACTTCTATGGCTACACCTTC. Translated: CASSETDRDFYGYTF.

In regard to this clonotype: With a much larger clone just one base away, this may be a read error. This chain connects TRBV5-1 to TRBJ2-1; maybe TRBD1 (5 bases). Germline V gene lookup returns CDR1 SGHRS and CDR2 YFSETQ. CDR3 length: 16 amino acids. V gave up 0 bases and J gave up 6 bases, with 16 bases separating them. DNA of the CDR3: TGCGCCAGCAGCTTGGGGGGCAAGATATCCCGCAATGAGCAGTTCTTC. Its protein is CASSLGGKISRNEQFF.

This clonotype has a count of ten or more. The chain combines TRBV12-3 or TRBV12-4 with TRBJ1-2; 9 bases line up with TRBD1. CDR3 length equals 13 residues. Trimming took 9 bases from V and 8 from J; bases not matched to a gene: 10. Here the CDR3 reads CASSLTGGGGYTF. CDR3 DNA sequence: TGTGCCAGTTCTTTAACAGGGGGCGGGGGCTACACCTTC.

This clonotype has a handful of counts. V gene TRBV12-3 or TRBV12-4 combines with J gene TRBJ2-2, with TRBD1 matching over 9 bases. This CDR3 comprises 15 residues. V was clipped by 3 bases and J by 7 bases; unmatched bases: 6. Here the CDR3 DNA reads TGTGCCAGCAGTTTCCGGGACAGGGTCGGCGGGGAGCTGTTTTTT. Encoded protein: CASSFRDRVGGELFF.

This clonotype was seen at least ten times. In nucleotides, the CDR3 is TGCAGTGCTAGACGACTAGCGGGGGGGTACAACTACAATGAGCAGTTCTTC. Translation gives CSARRLAGGYNYNEQFF. The chain has TRBV20-1 and TRBJ2-1; 14 bases map to TRBD2. Germline V CDR1 and CDR2: DFQATT, SNEGSKA (reference sequence). V dropped 2 bases and J dropped 3; count of bases not matched to a gene: 6. CDR3 length equals 17 residues.

This clonotype came up many times. The V call is TRBV7-2, the J call TRBJ2-5, with D tentatively TRBD2 (5 bases). V lost 5 bases to trimming and J lost 2 bases, with 15 bases between them. From germline, CDR1 is SGHTA and CDR2 FQGNSA. This CDR3 has 15 residues. For the CDR3, the DNA is TGTGCCAGCAGCCCCCAGGAGGTATATCAAGAGACCCAGTACTTC. It encodes CASSPQEVYQETQYF.

V usage is TRBV29-1 and J usage is TRBJ1-2; D possibly corresponds to TRBD1 (6 bases). The CDR3 length is 13 residues. The germline V and J ends were trimmed by 7 bases and 0 bases, with 12 bases remaining between them. Per germline, CDR1 SQVTM and CDR2 ANQGSEA. The CDR3 DNA reads TGCAGCGCCTTGGGGGACACTAACTATGGCTACACCTTC. It is translated as CSALGDTNYGYTF.

V is TRBV12-3 or TRBV12-4 and J is TRBJ1-1, with 7 bases identical to TRBD1. The ends lost 5 bases at V and 1 base at J; junction bases unmatched: 4. There are 14 residues in the CDR3. CDR3 nucleotides: TGTGCCAGCAGTAGCCGGGACAGGAACACTGAAGCTTTCTTT. Translation gives CASSSRDRNTEAFF.

This clonotype was recorded many times. The rearrangement joins TRBV24-1 to TRBJ1-6; perhaps TRBD1 as D (5 bases). CDR3 size: 16 residues. V was shortened by 3 bases and J by 6 bases, with 14 bases between the two germline ends. Germline V gene data show CDR1 as KGHDR and CDR2 as SFDVKD. CDR3 DNA: TGTGCCACCAGTGATCCGGGACTCGGGATTAATTCACCCCTCCACTTT. Protein product: CATSDPGLGINSPLHF.